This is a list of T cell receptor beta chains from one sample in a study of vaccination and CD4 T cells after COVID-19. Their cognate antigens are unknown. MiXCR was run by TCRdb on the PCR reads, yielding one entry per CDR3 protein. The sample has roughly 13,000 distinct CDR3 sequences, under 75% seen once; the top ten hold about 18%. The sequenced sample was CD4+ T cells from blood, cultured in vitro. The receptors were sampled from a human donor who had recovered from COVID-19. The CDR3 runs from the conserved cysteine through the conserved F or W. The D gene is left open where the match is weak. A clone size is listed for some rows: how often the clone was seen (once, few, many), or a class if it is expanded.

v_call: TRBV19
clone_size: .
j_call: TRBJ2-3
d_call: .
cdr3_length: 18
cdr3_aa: CASLGAGGKKISTDTQYF
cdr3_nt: TGTGCCAGCCTCGGTGCTGGCGGGAAGAAGATCAGCACAGATACGCAGTATTTT

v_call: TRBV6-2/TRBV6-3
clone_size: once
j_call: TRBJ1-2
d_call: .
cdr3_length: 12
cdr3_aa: CASRDPDSGYTF
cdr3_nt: TGTGCCAGCAGGGACCCAGATAGCGGCTACACCTTC

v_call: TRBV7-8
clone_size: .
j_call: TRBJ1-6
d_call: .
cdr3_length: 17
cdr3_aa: CASSLGRASRYNSPLHF
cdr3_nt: TGTGCCAGCAGCCTGGGCAGGGCCAGTCGATATAATTCACCCCTCCACTTT

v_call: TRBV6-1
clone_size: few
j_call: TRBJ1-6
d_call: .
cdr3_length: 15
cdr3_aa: CASRRRVRDGSPLHF
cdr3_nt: TGTGCCAGCAGACGCAGGGTCAGGGATGGTTCACCCCTCCACTTT

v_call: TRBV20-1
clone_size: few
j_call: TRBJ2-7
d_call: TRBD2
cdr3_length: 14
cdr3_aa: CSAEPTSGGYEQYF
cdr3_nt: TGCAGTGCCGAACCTACTAGCGGGGGCTACGAGCAGTACTTC

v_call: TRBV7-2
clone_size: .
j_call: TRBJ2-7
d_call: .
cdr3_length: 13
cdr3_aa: CASNLDRTYEQYF
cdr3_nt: TGTGCCAGCAACCTGGACCGAACCTACGAGCAGTACTTC

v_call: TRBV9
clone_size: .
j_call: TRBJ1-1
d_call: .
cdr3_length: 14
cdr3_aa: CASSVRGIGSEAFF
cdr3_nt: TGTGCCAGCAGCGTACGAGGGATCGGCTCTGAAGCTTTCTTT

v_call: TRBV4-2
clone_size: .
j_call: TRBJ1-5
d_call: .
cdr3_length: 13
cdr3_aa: CASSQASNQPQHF
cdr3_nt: TGTGCCAGCAGCCAGGCTAGCAATCAGCCCCAGCATTTT

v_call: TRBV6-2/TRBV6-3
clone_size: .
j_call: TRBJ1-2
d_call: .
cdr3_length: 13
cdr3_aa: CASSHDGVGGYTF
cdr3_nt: TGTGCCAGCAGTCACGACGGCGTCGGAGGCTACACCTTC

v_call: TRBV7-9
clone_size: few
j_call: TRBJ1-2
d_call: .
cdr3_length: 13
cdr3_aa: CASSLGAGYGYTF
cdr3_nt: TGTGCCAGCAGCTTAGGGGCCGGCTATGGCTACACCTTC

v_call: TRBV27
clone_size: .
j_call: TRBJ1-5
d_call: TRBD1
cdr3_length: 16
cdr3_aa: CASSLRGTGGDQPQHF
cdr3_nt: TGTGCCAGCAGTTTAAGGGGGACAGGGGGCGATCAGCCCCAGCATTTT

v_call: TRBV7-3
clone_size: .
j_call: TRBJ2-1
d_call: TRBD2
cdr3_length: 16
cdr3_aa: CASSFSGGGHSGEQFF
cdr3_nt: TGTGCCAGCAGCTTTAGTGGGGGGGGTCATTCGGGTGAGCAGTTCTTC

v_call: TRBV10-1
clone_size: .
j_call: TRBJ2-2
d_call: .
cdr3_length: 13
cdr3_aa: CASRAEGAGELFF
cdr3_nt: TGCGCCAGCAGGGCGGAGGGCGCCGGGGAGCTGTTTTTT

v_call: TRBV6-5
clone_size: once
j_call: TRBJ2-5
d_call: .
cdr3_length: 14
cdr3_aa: CASSYSWGLETQYF
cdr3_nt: TGTGCCAGCAGTTACTCTTGGGGTCTGGAGACCCAGTACTTC

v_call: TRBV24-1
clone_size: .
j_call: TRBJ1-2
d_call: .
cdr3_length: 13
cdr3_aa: CATSEQVNYGYTF
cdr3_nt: TGTGCCACCAGTGAACAGGTCAACTATGGCTACACCTTC

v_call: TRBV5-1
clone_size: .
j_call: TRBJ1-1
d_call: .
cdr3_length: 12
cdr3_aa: CASSSGPTEAFF
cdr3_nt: TGCGCCAGCAGCAGTGGACCGACTGAAGCTTTCTTT

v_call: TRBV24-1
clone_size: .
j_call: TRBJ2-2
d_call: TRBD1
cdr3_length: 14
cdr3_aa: CATGDRGNTGELFF
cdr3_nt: TGTGCCACCGGAGACAGGGGTAACACCGGGGAGCTGTTTTTT

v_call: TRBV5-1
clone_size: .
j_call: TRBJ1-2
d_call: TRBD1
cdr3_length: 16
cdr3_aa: CASSPQGQSSFYGYTF
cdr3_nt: TGCGCCAGCAGCCCCCAGGGACAGTCCTCATTTTATGGCTACACCTTC

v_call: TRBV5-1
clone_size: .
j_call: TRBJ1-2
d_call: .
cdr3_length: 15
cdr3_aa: CASSLAERGRGGYTF
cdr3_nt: TGCGCCAGCAGCTTGGCCGAGAGGGGAAGGGGAGGCTACACCTTC

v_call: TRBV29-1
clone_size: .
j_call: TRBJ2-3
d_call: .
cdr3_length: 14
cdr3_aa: CSVALPLFGDTQYF
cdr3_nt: TGCAGCGTTGCACTACCACTCTTCGGAGATACGCAGTATTTT

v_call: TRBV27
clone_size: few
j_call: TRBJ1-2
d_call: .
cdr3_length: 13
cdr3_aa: CASSLRGSYGYTF
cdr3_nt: TGTGCCAGCAGTTTGCGGGGGTCTTATGGCTACACCTTC

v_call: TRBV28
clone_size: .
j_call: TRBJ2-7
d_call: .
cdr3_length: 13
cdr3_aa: CASLRRDPYEQYF
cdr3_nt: TGTGCCTCCCTTCGCAGGGATCCGTACGAGCAGTACTTC

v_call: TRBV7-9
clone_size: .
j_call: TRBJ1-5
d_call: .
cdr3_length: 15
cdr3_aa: CASSLHGGRVEPQHF
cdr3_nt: TGTGCCAGCAGCTTACACGGGGGGCGGGTTGAGCCCCAGCATTTT

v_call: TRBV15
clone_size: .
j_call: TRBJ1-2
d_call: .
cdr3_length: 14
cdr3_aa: CATSRDSTSRGYTF
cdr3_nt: TGTGCCACCAGCAGAGATAGCACATCTCGGGGCTACACCTTC

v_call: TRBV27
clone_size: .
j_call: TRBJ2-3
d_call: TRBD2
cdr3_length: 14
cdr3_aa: CASSPLAARDTQYF
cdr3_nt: TGTGCCAGCTCCCCCCTAGCGGCCCGGGATACGCAGTATTTT

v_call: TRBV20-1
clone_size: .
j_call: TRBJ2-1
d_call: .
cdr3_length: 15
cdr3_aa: CSARAQRSSYNEQFF
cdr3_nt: TGCAGTGCTAGAGCCCAGCGGAGCTCCTACAATGAGCAGTTCTTC

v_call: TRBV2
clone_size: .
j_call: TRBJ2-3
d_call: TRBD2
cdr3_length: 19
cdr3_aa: CASSEARTSGLQSTDTQYF
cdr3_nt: TGTGCCAGCAGTGAAGCGAGGACTAGCGGGCTCCAAAGCACAGATACGCAGTATTTT

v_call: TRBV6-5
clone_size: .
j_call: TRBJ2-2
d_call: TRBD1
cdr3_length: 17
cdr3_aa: CASSYERGRENTRELFF
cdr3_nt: TGTGCCAGCAGTTACGAGAGGGGGCGAGAGAACACCAGGGAGCTGTTTTTT

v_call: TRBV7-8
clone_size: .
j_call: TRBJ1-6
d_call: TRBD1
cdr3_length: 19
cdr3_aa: CASSLDWDRGRSYNSPLHF
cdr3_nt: TGTGCCAGCAGCTTAGATTGGGACAGGGGAAGGTCCTATAATTCACCCCTCCACTTT

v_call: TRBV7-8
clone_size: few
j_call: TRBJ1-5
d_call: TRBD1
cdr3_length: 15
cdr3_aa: CASSLDRGLRQPQHF
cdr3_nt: TGTGCCAGCAGCTTAGACAGGGGGCTACGTCAGCCCCAGCATTTT

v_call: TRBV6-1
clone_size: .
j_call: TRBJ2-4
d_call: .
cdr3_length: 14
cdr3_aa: CASSLNSGRNIQYF
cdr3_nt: TGTGCCAGCAGCCTAAACTCAGGGAGAAACATTCAGTACTTC

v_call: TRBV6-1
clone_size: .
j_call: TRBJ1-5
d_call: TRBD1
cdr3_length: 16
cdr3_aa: CASTGQGITSNQPQHF
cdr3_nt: TGTGCCAGCACTGGACAGGGAATAACTAGCAATCAGCCCCAGCATTTT

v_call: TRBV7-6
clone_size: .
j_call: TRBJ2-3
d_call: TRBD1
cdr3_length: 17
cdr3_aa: CASSLLPGTGVTDTQYF
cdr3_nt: TGTGCCAGCAGCTTACTTCCCGGGACAGGGGTTACAGATACGCAGTATTTT

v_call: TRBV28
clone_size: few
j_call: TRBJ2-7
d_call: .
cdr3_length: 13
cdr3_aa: CASSLPLIYEQYF
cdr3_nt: TGTGCCAGCAGCCTACCCCTCATCTACGAGCAGTACTTC

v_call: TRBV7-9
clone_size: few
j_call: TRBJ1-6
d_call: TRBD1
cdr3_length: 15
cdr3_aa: CASSLRTGWDSPLHF
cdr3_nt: TGTGCCAGCAGCTTACGGACAGGCTGGGATTCACCCCTCCACTTT

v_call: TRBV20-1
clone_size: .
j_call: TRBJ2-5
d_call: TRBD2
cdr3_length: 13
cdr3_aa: CSARLAGKETQYF
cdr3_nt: TGCAGTGCTAGACTAGCGGGAAAGGAGACCCAGTACTTC

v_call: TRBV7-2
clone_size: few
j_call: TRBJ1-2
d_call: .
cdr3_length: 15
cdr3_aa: CASSRSGGANYGYTF
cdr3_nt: TGTGCCAGCAGCCGAAGCGGAGGGGCTAACTATGGCTACACCTTC

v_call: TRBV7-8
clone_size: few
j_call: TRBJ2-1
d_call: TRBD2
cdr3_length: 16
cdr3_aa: CASSRGTSGTYNEQFF
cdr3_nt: TGTGCCAGCAGCCGAGGGACTAGCGGGACCTACAATGAGCAGTTCTTC

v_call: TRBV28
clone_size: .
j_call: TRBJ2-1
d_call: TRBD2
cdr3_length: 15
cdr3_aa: CASSPPSGGYNEQFF
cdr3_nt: TGTGCCAGCAGTCCGCCTAGCGGGGGCTACAATGAGCAGTTCTTC

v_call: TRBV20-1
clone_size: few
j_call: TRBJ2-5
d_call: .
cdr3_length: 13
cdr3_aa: CSARAGGGETQYF
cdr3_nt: TGCAGTGCTAGAGCGGGTGGGGGCGAGACCCAGTACTTC

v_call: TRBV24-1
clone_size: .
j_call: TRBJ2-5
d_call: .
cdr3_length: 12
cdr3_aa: CATSDLRETQYF
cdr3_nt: TGTGCCACCAGTGACCTTAGAGAGACCCAGTACTTC

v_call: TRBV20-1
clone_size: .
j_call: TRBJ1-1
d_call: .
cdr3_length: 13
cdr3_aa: CSARVSPTRDAFF
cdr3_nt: TGCAGTGCTAGAGTGTCGCCAACTCGCGACGCTTTCTTT

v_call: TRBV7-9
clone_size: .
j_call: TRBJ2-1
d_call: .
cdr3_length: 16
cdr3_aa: CASSLSGISSYNEQFF
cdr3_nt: TGTGCCAGCAGCTTAAGCGGCATTAGCTCCTACAATGAGCAGTTCTTC

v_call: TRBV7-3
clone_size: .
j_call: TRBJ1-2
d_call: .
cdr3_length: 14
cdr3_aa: CASRRDRRVYGYTF
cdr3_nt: TGTGCCAGCAGACGGGACCGGAGGGTATATGGCTACACCTTC

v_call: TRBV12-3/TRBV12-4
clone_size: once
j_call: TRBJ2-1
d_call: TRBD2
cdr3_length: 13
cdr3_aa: CASRTASGRTQFF
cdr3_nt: TGTGCCAGCAGAACGGCTAGCGGGAGAACGCAGTTCTTC

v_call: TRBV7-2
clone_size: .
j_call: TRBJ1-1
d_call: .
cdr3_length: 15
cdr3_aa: CASSLAGRQSAEAFF
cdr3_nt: TGTGCCAGCAGCTTAGCAGGACGACAGTCCGCTGAAGCTTTCTTT

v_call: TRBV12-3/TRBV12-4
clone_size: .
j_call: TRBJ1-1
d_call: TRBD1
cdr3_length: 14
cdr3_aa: CASTPGQENTEAFF
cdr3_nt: TGTGCCAGCACCCCGGGACAGGAGAACACTGAAGCTTTCTTT

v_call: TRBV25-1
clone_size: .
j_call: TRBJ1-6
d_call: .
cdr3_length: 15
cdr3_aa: CASSEYDGYNSPLHF
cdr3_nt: TGTGCCAGCAGTGAATACGACGGATATAATTCACCCCTCCACTTT

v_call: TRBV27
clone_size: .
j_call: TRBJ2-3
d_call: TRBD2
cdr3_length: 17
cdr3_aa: CASSMSRSGTYVDTQYF
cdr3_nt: TGTGCCAGCAGTATGTCCCGTAGCGGGACATACGTAGATACGCAGTATTTT

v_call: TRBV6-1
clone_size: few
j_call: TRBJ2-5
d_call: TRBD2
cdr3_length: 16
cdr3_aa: CASSVGLAGNPETQYF
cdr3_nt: TGTGCCAGCAGTGTCGGACTAGCGGGAAACCCGGAGACCCAGTACTTC